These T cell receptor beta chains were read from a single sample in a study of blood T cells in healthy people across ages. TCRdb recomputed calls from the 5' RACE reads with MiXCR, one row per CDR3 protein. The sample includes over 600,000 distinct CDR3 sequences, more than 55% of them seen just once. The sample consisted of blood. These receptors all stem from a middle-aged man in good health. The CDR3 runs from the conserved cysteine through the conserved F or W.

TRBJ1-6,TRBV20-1,CSARSAGGYSSPLHF
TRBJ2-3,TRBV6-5,CASSYSLSPLAGEASTDTQYF
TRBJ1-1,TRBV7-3,CASSFYGYDEAFF
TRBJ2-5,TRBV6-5,CASSYPGLAGVVHIRDEQYF
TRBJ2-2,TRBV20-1,CSAHYGGTRVNGELFF
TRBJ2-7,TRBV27,CASSSGAEYEQYF
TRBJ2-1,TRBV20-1,CSARDFRGSLEKNEQFF
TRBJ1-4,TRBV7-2,CASSPSFNEKLFF
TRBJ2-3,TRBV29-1,CSQSGSSTDTQYF
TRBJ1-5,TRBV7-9,CASSLGTGDPYSNQPQHF
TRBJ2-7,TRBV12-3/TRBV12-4,CASSPTGTHYEQYF
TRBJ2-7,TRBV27,CASSFASSYEQYF
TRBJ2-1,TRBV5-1,CASSLVAGEGSEQFF
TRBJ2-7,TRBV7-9,CASSRGGGIPPKSWEQYF
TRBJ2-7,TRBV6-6,CASSYSTGDYEQYF
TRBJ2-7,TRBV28,CASSSRDRGIYEQYF
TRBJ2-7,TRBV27,CASSGPGLLGEQYF